This TCR beta chain was recorded in a study of cytomegalovirus exposure and HLA in healthy donors. Losses at the gene ends were 3 bases for V and 6 bases for J; bases not matched to a gene: 5. The CDR3 is 14 amino acids. Germline V gene sequence: CDR1 KGHSH, CDR2 LQKENI. Amplification used 60 Vbeta primers and 13 Jbeta primers. Profiled with immunoSEQ multiplex PCR; TCRdb holds only in-frame clones, not every one. Of approximately 150,000 clones listed, 65% to 85% were seen once; the top ten hold 1.3%. Worth noting for this clone: Its specificity is not known.

Whole-study findings and limits: Beyond CMV serostatus, there was no information to go on about immune exposure. A likely sequencing artifact accounted for one observed cluster of highly shared sequence variants. It was in a later analysis that TCR association rates were seen to vary by HLA locus, highest for DRB1 and lowest for HLA-C.

This TCR was sampled from a man in his forties or fifties in good health and CMV-seropositive. The rearrangement joins TRBV18 to TRBJ1-1; 9 bases map to TRBD1. Input material: PBMCs. As DNA, the CDR3 is TGTGCCAGCTCACCGGACAGGGGTTATTCTGAAGCTTTCTTT. Translation: CASSPDRGYSEAFF.